This T cell receptor (beta chain) was obtained from a study of identifying expanded T cells in peripheral blood. General study points: Technical replicates showed roughly 1.2 changed clones; around two weeks around 15; four weeks 19. Clone count variance between roughly 2-week samples rose with total template count.

Worth noting for this clone: No antigen is known for it.

Libraries were prepared by immunoSEQ multiplex PCR; TCRdb keeps only in-frame clonotypes and omits some of them. The sample yields fewer than 55,000 clones, 82% seen once. The origin of this receptor is a person between 18 and 75 years old in good health. The sequencing input was blood.

The CDR3 is CASSNPPPTGRTYNEQFF. The DNA for the CDR3 is TGTGCCAGCAGCAACCCTCCTCCGACAGGGAGAACCTACAATGAGCAGTTCTTC. V and J are TRBV21-1 and TRBJ2-1; TRBD1 is the table's D call and was not checked against the DNA. TRBV21-1 is tagged as a pseudogene. The CDR3 contains 18 residues.